This T cell receptor beta chain was sequenced in a study of glioma-infiltrating T cells. By share of the sample, this clonotype is medium-sized. The iRepertoire nested amplicon-rescue multiplex PCR amplified TCR alpha and beta CDR3s from RNA. Tissue mRNA or PBMC total RNA, 100-400 ng, went into one-step reverse transcription and amplification. TCRdb recomputed calls from the multiplex PCR reads with MiXCR, one row per CDR3 protein. The table shows thousands of distinct CDR3 sequences, with about 45% occurring only once. CDR3 length: 16 residues. The ends were cut back, 4 bases at V and 0 bases at J, with 15 bases in the middle. Looked up from germline, CDR1 is SGHTA and CDR2 is FQGNSA.

The chain recombines TRBV7-2 with TRBJ1-1; D uncertain. Sequenced input: glioma tissue, nonneoplastic brain tissue, or PBMCs (not recorded which). The TCR originated in a human donor with low-grade glioma or glioblastoma, undergoing nonglioma brain surgery, or in good health (not recorded which). The DNA of the CDR3 is TGTGCCAGCAGCTCCCACGCTAGCAGCCTGAACACTGAAGCTTTCTTT. Protein sequence: CASSSHASSLNTEAFF. The full variable domain, rest sourced from reference TRBV7-2 and TRBJ1-1, is GAGVSQSPSNKVTEKGKDVELRCDPISGHTALYWYRQSLGQGLEFLIYFQGNSAPDKSGLPSDRFSAERTGGSVSTLTIQRTQQEDSAVYLCASSSHASSLNTEAFFGQGTRLTVV.